The present entry profiles one TCR beta chain with its context. Its antigen is not known. These data originate in a study of lymphopenia after photon versus proton radiotherapy. General study points: Post-nadir diversity loss with photons came from oligoclonal expansion, particularly CD8+ Temra cells. Better survival with proton therapy was suggested as possible, not demonstrated. Proton therapy kept repertoires fairly stable, unlike photons, which gained effector/memory cells. Larger post-nadir TCR diversity loss correlated inversely with survival in deceased patients.

Measured with immunoSEQ multiplex PCR; TCRdb has only the in-frame clones, and not every one. The table shows 67,000 or so clones, with 87% occurring only once. Germline V gives CDR1 PRHDT, CDR2 FYEKMQ (reference sequence). This CDR3 is built from 13 residues. V was pared by 5 bases and J by 3 bases, with 3 bases of the junction left unmatched. This TCR came from an elderly man with esophageal cancer. Source: peripheral blood, taken from a patient treated with proton-based radiotherapy. V gene TRBV13 combines with J gene TRBJ1-1; 7 nucleotides line up with TRBD1. DNA for the CDR3: TGTGCCAGCAGCCGAGGGACAGACACTGAAGCTTTCTTT. Translating gives CASSRGTDTEAFF. Combining the CDR3 with reference TRBV13 and TRBJ1-1 gives the whole variable domain AAGVIQSPRHLIKEKRETATLKCYPIPRHDTVYWYQQGPGQDPQFLISFYEKMQSDKGSIPDRFSAQQFSDYHSELNMSSLELGDSALYFCASSRGTDTEAFFGQGTRLTVV.